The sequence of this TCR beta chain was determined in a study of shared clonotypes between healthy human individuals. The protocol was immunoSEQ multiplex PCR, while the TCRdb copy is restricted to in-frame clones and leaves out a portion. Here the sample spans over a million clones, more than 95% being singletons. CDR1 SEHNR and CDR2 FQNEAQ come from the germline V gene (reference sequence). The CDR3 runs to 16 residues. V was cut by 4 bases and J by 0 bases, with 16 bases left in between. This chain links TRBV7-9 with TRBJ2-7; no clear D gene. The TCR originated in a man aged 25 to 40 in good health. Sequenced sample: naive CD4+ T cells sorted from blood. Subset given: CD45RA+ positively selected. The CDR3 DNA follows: TGTGCCAGCAGCTACGACATTCTTCGGAGCTCCTACGAGCAGTACTTC. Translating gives CASSYDILRSSYEQYF.